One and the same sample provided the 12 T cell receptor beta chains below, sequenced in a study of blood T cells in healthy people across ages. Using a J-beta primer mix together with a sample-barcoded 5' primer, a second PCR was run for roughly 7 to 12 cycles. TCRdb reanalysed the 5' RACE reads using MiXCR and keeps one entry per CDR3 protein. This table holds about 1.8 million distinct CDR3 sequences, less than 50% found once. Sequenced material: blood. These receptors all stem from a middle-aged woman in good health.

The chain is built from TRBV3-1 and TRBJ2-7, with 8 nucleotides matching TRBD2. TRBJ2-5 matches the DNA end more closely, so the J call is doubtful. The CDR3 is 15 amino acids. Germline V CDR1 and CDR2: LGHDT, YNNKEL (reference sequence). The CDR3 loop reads CASSDVAGPQETQYF. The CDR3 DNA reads TGTGCCAGCAGCGACGTAGCGGGACCCCAGGAGACCCAGTACTTC.

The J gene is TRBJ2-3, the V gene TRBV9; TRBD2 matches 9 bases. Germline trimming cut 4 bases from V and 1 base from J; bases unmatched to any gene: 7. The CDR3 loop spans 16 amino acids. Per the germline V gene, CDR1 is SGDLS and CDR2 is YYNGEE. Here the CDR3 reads CASSSHVAGGTDTQYF. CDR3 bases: TGTGCCAGCAGCTCCCACGTAGCGGGGGGCACAGATACGCAGTATTTT.

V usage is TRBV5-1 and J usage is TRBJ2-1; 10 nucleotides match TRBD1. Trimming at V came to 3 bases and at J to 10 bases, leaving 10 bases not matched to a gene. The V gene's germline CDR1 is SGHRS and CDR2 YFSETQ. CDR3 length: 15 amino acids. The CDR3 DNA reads TGCGCCAGCAGCTCCCCGGGACAGGGGTGGAAGGAGCAGTTCTTC. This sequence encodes CASSSPGQGWKEQFF.

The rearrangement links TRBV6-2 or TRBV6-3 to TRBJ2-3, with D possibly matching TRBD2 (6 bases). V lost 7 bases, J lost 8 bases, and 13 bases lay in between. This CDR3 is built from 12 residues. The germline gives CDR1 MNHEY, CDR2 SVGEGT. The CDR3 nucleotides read TGTGCCAGCACCCAAGCGGGCCGTACGCAGTATTTT. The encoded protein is CASTQAGRTQYF.

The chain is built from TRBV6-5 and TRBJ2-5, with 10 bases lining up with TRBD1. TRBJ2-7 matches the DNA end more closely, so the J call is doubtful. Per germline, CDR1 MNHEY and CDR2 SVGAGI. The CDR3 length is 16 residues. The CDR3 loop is CASSFGRRQGASEQYF. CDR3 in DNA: TGTGCCAGCAGTTTCGGTCGTCGACAGGGGGCCTCCGAGCAGTACTTC.

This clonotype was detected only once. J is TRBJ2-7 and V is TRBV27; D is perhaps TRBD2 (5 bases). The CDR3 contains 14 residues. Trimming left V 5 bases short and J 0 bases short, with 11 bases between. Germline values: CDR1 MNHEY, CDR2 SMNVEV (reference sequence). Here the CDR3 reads CASSPQADSYEQYF. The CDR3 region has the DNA TGTGCCAGCAGTCCCCAAGCGGACTCCTACGAGCAGTACTTC.

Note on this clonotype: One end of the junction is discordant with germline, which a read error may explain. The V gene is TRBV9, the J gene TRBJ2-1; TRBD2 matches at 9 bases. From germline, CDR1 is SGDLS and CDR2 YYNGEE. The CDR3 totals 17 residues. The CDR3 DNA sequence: TGTGCCAGCAGCGTAGAATATATAGCGGGGGAGTACACTGAGCAGTTCTTC. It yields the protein CASSVEYIAGEYTEQFF.

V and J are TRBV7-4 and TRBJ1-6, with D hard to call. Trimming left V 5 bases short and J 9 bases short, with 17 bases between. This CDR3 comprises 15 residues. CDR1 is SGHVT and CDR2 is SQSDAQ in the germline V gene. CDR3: CASSRLRAGFSPLHF. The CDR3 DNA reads TGTGCCAGCAGCCGCCTTCGGGCAGGTTTTTCACCCCTCCACTTT.

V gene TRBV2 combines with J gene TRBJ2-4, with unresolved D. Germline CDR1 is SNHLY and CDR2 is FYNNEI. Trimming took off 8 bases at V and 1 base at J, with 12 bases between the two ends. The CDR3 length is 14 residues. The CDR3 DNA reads TGTGCCAGCGGGCGGTTGGTGGCCAAAAACATTCAGTACTTC. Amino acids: CASGRLVAKNIQYF. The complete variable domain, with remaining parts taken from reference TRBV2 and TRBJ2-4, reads EPEVTQTPSHQVTQMGQEVILRCVPISNHLYFYWYRQILGQKVEFLVSFYNNEISEKSEIFDDQFSVERPDGSNFTLKIRSTKLEDSAMYFCASGRLVAKNIQYFGAGTRLSVL.

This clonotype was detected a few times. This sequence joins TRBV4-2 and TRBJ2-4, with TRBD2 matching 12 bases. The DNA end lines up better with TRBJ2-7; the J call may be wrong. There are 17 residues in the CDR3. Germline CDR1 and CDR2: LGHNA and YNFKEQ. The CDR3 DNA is TGTGCCAGCAGCCAAGAGGGAGGACTAGCGGGGATCTACGAGCAGTACTTC. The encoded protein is CASSQEGGLAGIYEQYF.

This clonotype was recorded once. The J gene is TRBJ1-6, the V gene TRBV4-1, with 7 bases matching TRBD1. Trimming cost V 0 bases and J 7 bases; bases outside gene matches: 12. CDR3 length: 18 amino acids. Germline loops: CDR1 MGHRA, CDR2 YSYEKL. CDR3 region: CASSQDGTAQGRNSPLHF. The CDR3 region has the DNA TGCGCCAGCAGCCAAGATGGGACAGCCCAGGGGCGAAATTCACCCCTCCACTTT.

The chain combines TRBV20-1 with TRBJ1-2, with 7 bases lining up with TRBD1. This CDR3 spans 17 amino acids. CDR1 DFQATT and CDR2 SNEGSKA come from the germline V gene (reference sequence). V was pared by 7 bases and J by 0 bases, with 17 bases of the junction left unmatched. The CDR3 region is CSGPRQGGLYANYGYTF. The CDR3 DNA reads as TGCAGTGGCCCACGGCAGGGGGGACTATATGCTAACTATGGCTACACCTTC.